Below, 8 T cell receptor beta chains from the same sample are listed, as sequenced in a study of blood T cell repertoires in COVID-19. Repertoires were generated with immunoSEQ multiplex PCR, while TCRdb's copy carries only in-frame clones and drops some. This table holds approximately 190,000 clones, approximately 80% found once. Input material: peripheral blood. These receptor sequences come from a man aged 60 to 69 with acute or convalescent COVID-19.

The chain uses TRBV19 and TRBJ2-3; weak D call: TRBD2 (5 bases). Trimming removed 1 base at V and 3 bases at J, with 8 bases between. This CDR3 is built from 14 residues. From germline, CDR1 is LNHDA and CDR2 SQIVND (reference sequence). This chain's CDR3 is CASSIGGNTDTQYF. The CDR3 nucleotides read TGTGCCAGTAGTATAGGAGGGAATACAGATACGCAGTATTTT.

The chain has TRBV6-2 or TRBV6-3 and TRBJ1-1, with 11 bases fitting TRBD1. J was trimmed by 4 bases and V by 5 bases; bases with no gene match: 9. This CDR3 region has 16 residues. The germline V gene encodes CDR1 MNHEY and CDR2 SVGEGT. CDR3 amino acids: CASSRRTGGMSTEAFF. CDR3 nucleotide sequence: TGTGCCAGCAGTCGCCGGACAGGGGGCATGAGCACTGAAGCTTTCTTT.

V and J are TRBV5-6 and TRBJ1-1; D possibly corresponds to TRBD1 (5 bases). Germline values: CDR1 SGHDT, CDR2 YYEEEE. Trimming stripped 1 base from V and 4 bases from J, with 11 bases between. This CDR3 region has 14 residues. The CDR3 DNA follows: TGTGCCAGCAGCTTGAGGGCCGGGGGCACTGAAGCTTTCTTT. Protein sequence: CASSLRAGGTEAFF.

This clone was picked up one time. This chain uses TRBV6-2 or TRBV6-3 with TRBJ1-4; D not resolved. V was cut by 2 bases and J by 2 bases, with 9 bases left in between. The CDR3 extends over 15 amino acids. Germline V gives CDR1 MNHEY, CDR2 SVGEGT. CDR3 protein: CASSYGVLTNEKLFF. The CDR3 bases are TGTGCCAGCAGTTACGGAGTGTTGACTAATGAAAAACTGTTTTTT.

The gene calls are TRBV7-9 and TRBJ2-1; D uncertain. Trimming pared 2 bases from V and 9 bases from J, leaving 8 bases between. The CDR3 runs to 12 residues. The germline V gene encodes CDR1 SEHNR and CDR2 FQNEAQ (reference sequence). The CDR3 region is CASSLTAIEQFF. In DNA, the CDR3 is TGTGCCAGCAGCTTAACAGCAATTGAGCAGTTCTTC. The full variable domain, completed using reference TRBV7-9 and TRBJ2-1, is DTGVSQNPRHKITKRGQNVTFRCDPISEHNRLYWYRQTLGQGPEFLTYFQNEAQLEKSRLLSDRFSAERPKGSFSTLEIQRTEQGDSAMYLCASSLTAIEQFFGPGTRLTVL.

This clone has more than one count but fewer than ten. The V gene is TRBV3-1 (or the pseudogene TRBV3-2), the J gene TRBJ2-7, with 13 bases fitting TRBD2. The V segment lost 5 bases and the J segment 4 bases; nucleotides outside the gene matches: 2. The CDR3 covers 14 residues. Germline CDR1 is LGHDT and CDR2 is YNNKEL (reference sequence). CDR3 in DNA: TGTGCCAGCAGCGAGACTAGCGGGAGGTACGAGCAGTACTTC. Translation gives CASSETSGRYEQYF.

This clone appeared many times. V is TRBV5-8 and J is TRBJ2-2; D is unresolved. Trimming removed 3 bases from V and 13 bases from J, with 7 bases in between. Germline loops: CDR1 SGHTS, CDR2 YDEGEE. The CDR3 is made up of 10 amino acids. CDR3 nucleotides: TGTGCCAGCAGCTCGTTGTGGCTGTTTTTT. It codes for CASSSLWLFF.

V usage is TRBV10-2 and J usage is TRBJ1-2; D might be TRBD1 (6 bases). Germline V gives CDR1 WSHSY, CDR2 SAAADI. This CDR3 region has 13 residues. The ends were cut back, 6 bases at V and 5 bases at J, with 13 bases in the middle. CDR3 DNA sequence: TGCGCCAGCAGAGACCCAGGGGCGTATGGCTACACCTTC. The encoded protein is CASRDPGAYGYTF.